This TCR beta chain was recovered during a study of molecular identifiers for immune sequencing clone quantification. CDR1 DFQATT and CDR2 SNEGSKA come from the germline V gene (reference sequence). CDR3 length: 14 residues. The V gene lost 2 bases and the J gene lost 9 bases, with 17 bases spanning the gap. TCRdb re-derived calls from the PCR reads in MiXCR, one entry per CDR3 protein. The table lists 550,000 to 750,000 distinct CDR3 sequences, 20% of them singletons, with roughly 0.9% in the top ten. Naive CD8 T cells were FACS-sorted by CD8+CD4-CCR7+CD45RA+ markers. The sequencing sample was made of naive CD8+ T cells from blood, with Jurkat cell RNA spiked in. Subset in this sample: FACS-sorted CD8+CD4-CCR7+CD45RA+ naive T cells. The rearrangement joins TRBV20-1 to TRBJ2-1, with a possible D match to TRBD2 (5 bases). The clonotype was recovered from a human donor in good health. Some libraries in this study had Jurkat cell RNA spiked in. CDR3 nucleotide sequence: TGCAGTGCTAGAACTAGTCAGGTCTTGTTTGAGCAGTTCTTC. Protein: CSARTSQVLFEQFF.